The 24 T cell receptor beta chains in this list originate from one sample, sequenced in a study of T cells after yellow fever vaccination. TCRdb processed the 5' RACE reads anew with MiXCR; each CDR3 protein has one entry. The profile shows hundreds of thousands of distinct CDR3 sequences, approximately 15% of them singletons. The source material was PBMCs, sampled on the day of the yellow fever booster vaccination. All receptors derive from a man aged 30 to 45 who received the YFV17D yellow fever vaccine.

This clonotype was detected ten times or more. As DNA, the CDR3 is TGTGCCAGCAGCAATATTAGAGACAGGGATCCCCCCAATTCACCCCTCCACTTT. Translating gives CASSNIRDRDPPNSPLHF. This rearrangement joins TRBV7-8 to TRBJ1-6; 7 bases map to TRBD1. V lost 5 bases to trimming and J lost 7 bases; unmatched junction nucleotides: 17. In germline, CDR1 is SGHVS, CDR2 FQNEAQ. This CDR3 is built from 18 residues.

This clonotype was seen a few times. The genes are TRBV7-8 and TRBJ2-5, with 9 bases identical to TRBD2. The trim removed 2 bases at V and 5 bases at J, leaving 18 bases unmatched. Germline CDR1 reads SGHVS; CDR2 reads FQNEAQ. The CDR3 spans 19 residues. In nucleotides, the CDR3 is TGTGCCAGCAGCTTATTATTTTCAGGCGGTAGCGGGAGTCGGGAGACCCAGTACTTC. The encoded protein is CASSLLFSGGSGSRETQYF.

This clonotype was seen repeatedly, ten times or more. The gene calls are TRBV15 and TRBJ2-7, with 7 nucleotides matching TRBD1. CDR1 and CDR2 from the germline V gene are LNHNV and YYDKDF (reference sequence). The CDR3 length is 15 residues. J gave up 2 bases and V 3 bases, and 7 bases lay outside the gene matches. The CDR3 loop is CATSSGTASTYEQYF. The CDR3 DNA reads TGTGCCACCAGCAGCGGGACAGCGAGCACCTACGAGCAGTACTTC.

This chain uses TRBV18 with TRBJ2-5; maybe TRBD2 (7 bases). Germline CDR1 reads KGHSH; CDR2 reads LQKENI. Deletions cut 0 bases from V and 2 bases from J, with 10 bases between. This CDR3 is built from 15 residues. The DNA for the CDR3 is TGTGCCAGCTCACCACCGCGGGGGACACAAGAGACCCAGTACTTC. It codes for CASSPPRGTQETQYF.

The rearrangement uses TRBV4-2 and TRBJ2-7; the D gene could be TRBD1 or TRBD2 (5 bases each). Germline assignment: CDR1 LGHNA and CDR2 YNFKEQ. V was pared by 1 base and J by 6 bases, with 19 bases between. The CDR3 is 16 residues long. DNA of the CDR3: TGTGCCAGCAGCCAAGGAGGGACGAAAGGCCCCCTCGAGCAGTACTTC. Protein: CASSQGGTKGPLEQYF.

V gene TRBV10-3 combines with J gene TRBJ2-2; weak D call: TRBD1 (6 bases). This CDR3 is built from 16 residues. Per germline, CDR1 ENHRY and CDR2 SYGVKD. V shed 3 bases and J shed 1 base, with 12 bases lying between them. CDR3 DNA: TGTGCCATCAGTGATCCTCGGGACAAGAACACCGGGGAGCTGTTTTTT. This sequence encodes CAISDPRDKNTGELFF.

The chain combines TRBV20-1 with TRBJ2-2; 11 nucleotides agree with TRBD2. Germline loops: CDR1 DFQATT, CDR2 SNEGSKA (reference sequence). V was pared by 1 base and J by 5 bases, with 9 bases of the junction left unmatched. The CDR3 length is 17 residues. The CDR3: CSARVSLAGVPTGELFF. CDR3 DNA sequence: TGCAGTGCTAGAGTATCACTAGCGGGAGTACCGACCGGGGAGCTGTTTTTT.

The rearrangement joins TRBV6-2 or TRBV6-3 to TRBJ2-7; either TRBD1 or TRBD2 may fit D (5 bases each). This CDR3 contains 13 residues. With 5 bases removed from V and 6 bases from J, the gap between germline ends came to 14 bases. Germline loops: CDR1 MNHEY, CDR2 SVGEGT. This CDR3 is CASSPGTYREQYF. The CDR3 DNA reads TGTGCCAGCAGTCCCGGGACCTACCGCGAGCAGTACTTC.

This clonotype appeared a few times. The V call is TRBV25-1, the J call TRBJ2-7; perhaps D is TRBD1 or TRBD2 (6 bases each). V lost 7 bases to trimming and J lost 6 bases, with 13 bases between them. The CDR3 covers 12 residues. The germline V gene has CDR1 MGHDK and CDR2 SYGVNS. As DNA, the CDR3 is TGTGCCAGCAAATGGGGGGCAGGCGAGCAGTACTTC. Its protein is CASKWGAGEQYF.

A remark on this clonotype: A much larger clonotype is one base distant, so this may be a read error. This chain connects TRBV2 to TRBJ2-7; D unresolved. The length of the CDR3 is 14 residues. Germline loops: CDR1 SNHLY, CDR2 FYNNEI. CDR3 in DNA: TGTGCCTGCAGTGAAACCAACTTGCGCTACGAGCAGTACTTC. Translating it yields CACSETNLRYEQYF.

Only a few counts were recorded for this clonotype. CDR3 sequence reads: CASSFGRRETQYF. CDR3 sequence (DNA): TGTGCCAGCAGCTTTGGCCGGAGAGAGACCCAGTACTTC. The chain uses TRBV7-8 and TRBJ2-5; D gene uncertain. V was pared by 3 bases and J by 4 bases, with 9 bases between. The length of the CDR3 is 13 residues. Germline V gene lookup returns CDR1 SGHVS and CDR2 FQNEAQ.

J is TRBJ2-3 and V is TRBV5-1; perhaps D is TRBD1 or TRBD2 (5 bases each). Germline loops: CDR1 SGHRS, CDR2 YFSETQ. The ends were cut back, 7 bases at V and 2 bases at J, with 20 bases in the middle. CDR3 length equals 16 residues. The CDR3 region is CASRAGHRQNTDTQYF. The CDR3 region has the DNA TGCGCCAGCCGTGCGGGCCATAGACAGAACACAGATACGCAGTATTTT. The full variable domain, in which reference TRBV5-1 and TRBJ2-3 provide the parts outside the CDR3, is KAGVTQTPRYLIKTRGQQVTLSCSPISGHRSVSWYQQTPGQGLQFLFEYFSETQRNKGNFPGRFSGRQFSNSRSEMNVSTLELGDSALYLCASRAGHRQNTDTQYFGPGTRLTVL.

This clonotype has more than one count but fewer than ten. The chain joins TRBV27 to TRBJ2-5; 12 nucleotides line up with TRBD2. The CDR3 spans 15 residues. Germline loops: CDR1 MNHEY, CDR2 SMNVEV (reference sequence). J gave up 3 bases and V 5 bases, and 4 bases lay outside the gene matches. The CDR3 nucleotides are TGTGCCAGCAGTCCCTCTAGCGGGGGGGAAGAGACCCAGTACTTC. Translated: CASSPSSGGEETQYF.

This clonotype has just a few counts. The V and J genes are TRBV11-1 and TRBJ2-1, with D uncertain. The CDR3 covers 14 residues. The germline CDR1 and CDR2 sequences are SGHAT and FQDESV (reference sequence). The V end was cut by 7 bases, the J end by 3 bases, with 13 bases between. The CDR3 sequence: CASKPPGHYNEQFF. The CDR3 nucleotides are TGTGCCAGCAAGCCCCCGGGCCACTACAATGAGCAGTTCTTC. The variable domain in full, with the rest retrieved from reference TRBV11-1 and TRBJ2-1, is EAEVAQSPRYKITEKSQAVAFWCDPISGHATLYWYRQILGQGPELLVQFQDESVVDDSQLPKDRFSAERLKGVDSTLKIQPAELGDSAMYLCASKPPGHYNEQFFGPGTRLTVL.

The CDR3 bases are TGTGCCAGCAGCGAAAGACAGGGTTACAATGAGCAGTTCTTC. Translating gives CASSERQGYNEQFF. V and J are TRBV6-1 and TRBJ2-1; 7 positions match TRBD1. CDR1 and CDR2 from the germline V gene are MNHNS and SASEGT. V shed 6 bases, J shed 4 bases, and the junction held 6 bases outside the gene matches. The CDR3 loop spans 14 amino acids.

This clonotype was picked up many times. V is TRBV12-3 or TRBV12-4 and J is TRBJ2-3, with D tentatively TRBD2 (5 bases). V lost 5 bases to trimming and J lost 1 base, with 10 bases between them. The length of the CDR3 is 14 residues. The DNA for the CDR3 is TGTGCCAGCAGTGAGCGGACCGGCACAGATACGCAGTATTTT. Amino acids: CASSERTGTDTQYF.

This clonotype was picked up a small number of times. The chain joins TRBV6-6 to TRBJ2-3; 7 positions match TRBD2. The CDR3 sequence is 13 residues long. Per germline, CDR1 MNHNY and CDR2 SVGAGI (reference sequence). V was pared by 8 bases and J by 3 bases, with 5 bases of the junction left unmatched. CDR3 protein: CASVGLGTDTQYF. DNA of the CDR3: TGTGCCAGCGTCGGACTAGGGACAGATACGCAGTATTTT.

This clonotype was detected a few times. The rearrangement uses TRBV3-1 and TRBJ2-1; D may correspond to TRBD1 or TRBD2 (6 bases each). V lost 4 bases and J lost 6, with 19 bases in between. CDR3 size: 16 residues. From germline, CDR1 is LGHDT and CDR2 YNNKEL (reference sequence). CDR3 in DNA: TGTGCCAGCAGCCTAAAGGGGGGCGCCCTTCCCAATGAGCAGTTCTTC. Translation: CASSLKGGALPNEQFF.

The V and J genes are TRBV12-3 or TRBV12-4 and TRBJ1-4; 11 bases are shared with TRBD1. The CDR3 contains 15 residues. V lost 3 bases, J lost 10 bases, and 7 bases stayed unmatched. CDR3: CASSFQGQGVVKLFF. Written as DNA, the CDR3 is TGTGCCAGCAGTTTCCAGGGACAGGGGGTGGTAAAACTGTTTTTT.

The sample holds many counts of this clonotype. The V and J genes are TRBV4-2 and TRBJ2-1; TRBD2 matches at 7 bases. The length of the CDR3 is 16 residues. Germline trimming cut 0 bases from V and 2 bases from J; bases unmatched to any gene: 4. CDR1 LGHNA and CDR2 YNFKEQ come from the germline V gene. In DNA, the CDR3 is TGTGCCAGCAGCCAAGACCCCGGGACTACCTACAATGAGCAGTTCTTC. Protein sequence: CASSQDPGTTYNEQFF.

This clonotype has more than one count but fewer than ten. This rearrangement joins TRBV4-1 to TRBJ1-1, with 10 positions matching TRBD1. The CDR3 runs 22 residues. J lost 4 bases, V lost 4 bases, and 27 bases had no gene match. CDR1 and CDR2 from the germline V gene are MGHRA and YSYEKL. The CDR3 sequence is CASSPSPLVPTRRQGASTEAFF. Here the CDR3 DNA reads TGCGCCAGCAGCCCGTCCCCCCTGGTCCCCACAAGGCGACAGGGGGCTAGCACTGAAGCTTTCTTT.

The rearrangement links TRBV7-2 to TRBJ2-7; 12 positions agree with TRBD2. The trim removed 4 bases at V and 4 bases at J, leaving 5 bases unmatched. CDR1 is SGHTA, CDR2 FQGNSA, per germline. The CDR3 length is 15 residues. The CDR3 region is CASSSLAGGFYEQYF. In DNA, the CDR3 is TGTGCCAGCAGCTCCCTAGCGGGAGGGTTTTACGAGCAGTACTTC.

The V call is TRBV30, the J call TRBJ2-1, with 11 nucleotides matching TRBD1. The CDR3 has 15 amino acids. CDR1 and CDR2 from the germline V gene are GTSNPN and SVGIG (reference sequence). J lost 3 bases, V lost 3 bases, and 4 bases had no gene match. The chain's CDR3 is CAWRVGQGVYNEQFF. DNA of the CDR3: TGTGCCTGGAGGGTGGGACAGGGGGTCTACAATGAGCAGTTCTTC. Based on the CDR3 plus reference TRBV30 and TRBJ2-1, the full variable domain is SQTIHQWPATLVQPVGSPLSLECTVEGTSNPNLYWYRQAAGRGLQLLFYSVGIGQISSEVPQNLSASRPQDRQFILSSKKLLLSDSGFYLCAWRVGQGVYNEQFFGPGTRLTVL.

Only a few counts were recorded for this clonotype. The chain employs TRBV5-6 and TRBJ2-3, with 11 bases matching TRBD2. The V gene end was trimmed by 7 bases and the J gene end by 7 bases; junction bases not matched to a gene: 14. The length of the CDR3 is 16 residues. The germline gives CDR1 SGHDT, CDR2 YYEEEE. CDR3 loop: CASGRKTSGRGNTQYF. CDR3 sequence (DNA): TGTGCCAGCGGCAGAAAAACTAGCGGGAGAGGGAATACGCAGTATTTT.